The 6 T cell receptor beta chains reported below all come from one sample, sequenced in a study of OX40 agonist ivuxolimab in advanced cancers. Sequencing used immunoSEQ multiplex PCR; TCRdb keeps in-frame clones, though not all of them. Here the sample spans around 23,000 clones, approximately 82% being singletons. The sample here was CD4+ or CD8+ T cells sorted from blood, taken in a trial of the OX40 agonist ivuxolimab. Receptors were obtained from an adult with an advanced solid tumor such as melanoma, head and neck, liver or kidney cancer.

Concerning this clone itself: One junction end disagrees with the germline gene, perhaps due to a read error. The chain combines TRBV6-5 with TRBJ1-4; the D gene is possibly TRBD1 (6 bases). Germline V CDR1 and CDR2: MNHEY, SVGAGI. The CDR3 sequence is 13 residues long. CDR3 DNA: TGTGCCATCAGTGGGGGGGGCGACGAAAAACTGTTTTTT. Translated, it gives CAISGGGDEKLFF.

The chain joins TRBV27 to TRBJ2-1; D remains unclear. CDR1 is MNHEY and CDR2 is SMNVEV in the germline V gene (reference sequence). The CDR3 loop spans 12 amino acids. V lost 3 bases and J lost 10, with 10 bases in between. The CDR3 DNA reads as TGTGCCAGCAGTTTTCTAGGGCGCGAGCAGTTCTTC. As protein: CASSFLGREQFF.

The gene calls are TRBV5-1 and TRBJ1-1; D not certain. Trimming shortened V by 4 bases and J by 0 bases, and 10 bases separated the two germline ends. Looked up from germline, CDR1 is SGHRS and CDR2 is YFSETQ. The CDR3 runs 14 residues. As DNA, the CDR3 is TGCGCCAGCAGCCTCCGGGCACTGAACACTGAAGCTTTCTTT. It encodes CASSLRALNTEAFF.

This chain links TRBV5-4 with TRBJ2-7; 12 positions agree with TRBD1. This CDR3 is 16 amino acids long. Germline assignment: CDR1 SGHNT and CDR2 YYREEE (reference sequence). Trimming cost V 4 bases and J 4 bases; bases outside gene matches: 9. The DNA for the CDR3 is TGTGCCAGCAGCCGCGGGACAGGGGGCCTTCTTTACGAGCAGTACTTC. Its translation is CASSRGTGGLLYEQYF. Using reference TRBV5-4 and TRBJ2-7 for the parts outside the CDR3, the full variable domain is ETGVTQSPTHLIKTRGQQVTLRCSSQSGHNTVSWYQQALGQGPQFIFQYYREEENGRGNFPPRFSGLQFPNYSSELNVNALELDDSALYLCASSRGTGGLLYEQYFGPGTRLTVT.

In this sample, this clone turned up once. The chain joins TRBV28 to TRBJ1-2, with D hard to call. This CDR3 comprises 13 residues. V lost 8 bases to trimming and J lost 2 bases, with 12 bases between them. Germline V gene lookup returns CDR1 MDHEN and CDR2 SYDVKM. The DNA of the CDR3 is TGTGCCAGCGAGGCCCAGCCCAACTATGGCTACACCTTC. Translated, it gives CASEAQPNYGYTF.

In this sample, this clone turned up a few times. The chain joins TRBV2 to TRBJ1-5, with D unresolved. This CDR3 is built from 15 residues. The V end was cut by 7 bases, the J end by 4 bases, with 17 bases between. Germline V gene lookup returns CDR1 SNHLY and CDR2 FYNNEI. The CDR3 loop is CASTPNGPRNQPQHF. The CDR3 DNA follows: TGTGCCAGCACCCCTAACGGACCTAGGAATCAGCCCCAGCATTTT.